The entry that follows covers one TCR beta chain sequence. Its target is unknown. CDR1 and CDR2 from the germline V gene are MNHNY and SVGAGI (reference sequence). With V trimmed by 8 bases and J by 3 bases, 5 bases remained unmatched. The CDR3 spans 13 residues. These data are taken from a study of T-cell memory formation after mild COVID-19. General study points: A subset of responding clones appeared in pre-infection memory, suggesting cross-reactive memory joined. A second wave expanding day 15 to 37 was CD4+-biased; contracting clones were balanced.

Each CDR3 protein gets one entry after TCRdb re-called the 5' RACE reads with MiXCR. Of more than 300,000 distinct CDR3 sequences in the sample, 12% to 15% were seen once. The chain is built from TRBV6-6 and TRBJ1-2; TRBD1 matches 8 bases. Sequencing was carried out using PBMCs or a T cell subset sorted from them (not recorded which). This TCR was sampled from a man aged 18 to 30 who had mild COVID-19 (a few samples of this study predate the infection). Cell type and time point are not known. The CDR3 DNA reads TGTGCCAGCGTGGGACAGGCTGACTATGGCTACACCTTC. It is translated as CASVGQADYGYTF.